Each of the 20 T cell receptor beta chains below was sequenced from the same sample in a study of beta chain features in type 1 diabetes (dated by TCRdb to between 2018 and 2020). Overall study results and their limits: In all four CD4+ subsets, TCRB CDR3 length was moderately but significantly shorter in type 1 diabetes patients.

The library was made by the immunoSEQ multiplex PCR assay. The entire isolated RNA was reverse transcribed using the High Capacity cDNA Reverse Transcription Kit, and thus expressed TCRB transcripts were sequenced. The table comes from immuneACCESS by way of TCRdb, which keeps in-frame sequences with V and J called. Part of the clones is missing from these tables; in studies checked, under half for an unresolved V gene and the rest for unknown reasons. The sample table records 250,000 to 300,000 clones; around 15% of these occur just once. Around 0.016% of the sample goes to the ten largest clones. Antigen specificity for these receptors is unknown. The specimen was naive CD4+ T cells from blood. The cell subset or site label of this sample denotes: true naive CD4+ T cells. These receptors originate from a man under 40 with type 1 diabetes.

This clone has just a few counts. The chain is built from TRBV28 and TRBJ2-7, with D perhaps matching TRBD1 (6 bases). Germline V gives CDR1 MDHEN, CDR2 SYDVKM. The V end was cut by 8 bases, the J end by 3 bases, with 11 bases between. The CDR3 is 12 amino acids. The CDR3 region is CASWDKNYEQYF. The CDR3 region has the DNA TGTGCCAGCTGGGACAAGAACTACGAGCAGTACTTC.

This sequence joins TRBV10-3 and TRBJ2-3, with 11 bases fitting TRBD2. The CDR3 runs to 15 residues. The germline V gene has CDR1 ENHRY and CDR2 SYGVKD. Trimming at V came to 2 bases and at J to 3 bases, leaving 1 base not matched to a gene. The CDR3 nucleotides are TGTGCCATCAGTGAGATAGCGGGAGGGACAGATACGCAGTATTTT. It yields the protein CAISEIAGGTDTQYF.

This clone has only a few counts. The chain uses TRBV5-1 and TRBJ2-7, with TRBD1 matching 10 bases. This CDR3 region has 12 residues. V dropped 5 bases and J dropped 6; count of bases not matched to a gene: 2. From germline, CDR1 is SGHRS and CDR2 YFSETQ. The CDR3 reads CASSGQGGEQYF. Here the CDR3 DNA reads TGCGCCAGCAGTGGACAGGGGGGCGAGCAGTACTTC.

In DNA form, the CDR3 reads TGTGCCAGCAGTGAGGGGGAGGGCAGGTTTGGCTACACCTTC. It is translated as CASSEGEGRFGYTF. The rearrangement joins TRBV2 to TRBJ1-2, with a possible D match to TRBD1 (5 bases). The CDR3 runs to 14 residues. Germline CDR1 and CDR2: SNHLY and FYNNEI. With 3 bases removed from V and 7 bases from J, the gap between germline ends came to 15 bases. Variable domain in full (rest from reference TRBV2 and TRBJ1-2): EPEVTQTPSHQVTQMGQEVILRCVPISNHLYFYWYRQILGQKVEFLVSFYNNEISEKSEIFDDQFSVERPDGSNFTLKIRSTKLEDSAMYFCASSEGEGRFGYTFGSGTRLTVV.

CDR3 protein: CASSPRQGGLSQYF. The CDR3, as DNA: TGTGCCAGCAGCCCTAGACAGGGGGGTCTCTCCCAGTACTTC. V is TRBV7-2 and J is TRBJ2-5, with 9 bases matching TRBD1. This CDR3 is 14 amino acids long. V lost 5 bases, J lost 9 bases, and 10 bases stayed unmatched. Germline-derived CDR1 and CDR2 are SGHTA and FQGNSA.

The V gene is TRBV29-1, the J gene TRBJ2-3; D might be TRBD1 (6 bases). The CDR3 length is 15 residues. V was clipped by 1 base and J by 3 bases, with 14 bases between them. Germline loops: CDR1 SQVTM, CDR2 ANQGSEA. The CDR3 nucleotides are TGCAGCGTTGAAGCCCCAGGACAGTCTACAGATACGCAGTATTTT. This gives the protein CSVEAPGQSTDTQYF.

V gene TRBV28 combines with J gene TRBJ2-7; a weak D match, TRBD2 (5 bases). Trimming took off 6 bases at V and 7 bases at J, with 19 bases between the two ends. The CDR3 extends over 14 amino acids. Germline assignment: CDR1 MDHEN and CDR2 SYDVKM. CDR3: CASSPEGRRREQYF. The CDR3 nucleotides read TGTGCCAGCAGCCCAGAGGGCCGTCGACGAGAGCAGTACTTC.

This clone was recorded a few times. This chain uses TRBV18 with TRBJ1-1, with D perhaps matching TRBD1 (6 bases). CDR1 is KGHSH and CDR2 is LQKENI in the germline V gene. V was pared by 2 bases and J by 3 bases, with 10 bases between. CDR3 size: 14 residues. This CDR3 is CASSPVSGDTEAFF. CDR3 sequence (DNA): TGTGCCAGCTCACCAGTCTCAGGGGACACTGAAGCTTTCTTT.

J is TRBJ2-7 and V is TRBV5-1, with D perhaps matching TRBD1 (6 bases). The ends were cut back, 0 bases at V and 2 bases at J, with 12 bases in the middle. The CDR3 totals 15 residues. Germline V gene sequence: CDR1 SGHRS, CDR2 YFSETQ. The CDR3 sequence: CASSLDPTGPYEQYF. The CDR3 DNA reads TGCGCCAGCAGCTTGGACCCGACAGGCCCCTACGAGCAGTACTTC.

J is TRBJ1-5 and V is TRBV15; a possible D gene is TRBD1 (5 bases). V lost 0 bases and J 9 bases, leaving 15 bases between the germline ends. Germline CDR1 is LNHNV and CDR2 is YYDKDF (reference sequence). The CDR3 totals 15 residues. CDR3 nucleotides: TGTGCCACCAGCAGAGATCAAGGGGCGCCCGGGCCCCAGCATTTT. Protein: CATSRDQGAPGPQHF.

V usage is TRBV19 and J usage is TRBJ2-5; TRBD2 matches 12 bases. J gave up 5 bases and V 5 bases, and 6 bases lay outside the gene matches. The CDR3 extends over 15 amino acids. Germline CDR1 LNHDA, CDR2 SQIVND (reference sequence). CDR3 in amino acids: CASSETSGRWETQYF. CDR3 nucleotide sequence: TGTGCCAGTAGTGAGACTAGCGGGAGATGGGAGACCCAGTACTTC.

V is TRBV15 and J is TRBJ1-1, with D possibly TRBD1 on 6 matching bases. Germline-derived CDR1 and CDR2 are LNHNV and YYDKDF (reference sequence). The CDR3 covers 13 residues. Trimming pared 2 bases from V and 5 bases from J, leaving 9 bases between. CDR3 sequence: CATSRSQGTEAFF. The CDR3 DNA reads TGTGCCACCAGCAGATCTCAGGGGACTGAAGCTTTCTTT.

This clone was recorded a few times. This chain connects TRBV4-2 to TRBJ2-1; TRBD2 matches at 8 bases. The CDR3 has 15 residues. The germline V gene has CDR1 LGHNA and CDR2 YNFKEQ. The J segment lost 10 bases and the V segment lost 1 base, leaving 9 bases of the junction unmatched. This chain's CDR3 is CASSQGRAGAEEQFF. CDR3 bases: TGTGCCAGCAGCCAAGGGAGAGCGGGAGCCGAGGAGCAGTTCTTC.

The chain has TRBV7-7 and TRBJ2-5, with TRBD1 matching over 7 bases. The trim removed 5 bases at V and 1 base at J, leaving 4 bases unmatched. Germline lookup yields CDR1 SSHAT and CDR2 FNYEAQ (reference sequence). The CDR3 sequence is 14 residues long. CDR3 nucleotides: TGTGCCAGCAGCAGCTACAGGGGCCAAGAGACCCAGTACTTC. This sequence encodes CASSSYRGQETQYF. Using reference TRBV7-7 and TRBJ2-5 for the parts outside the CDR3, the full variable domain is GAGVSQSPRYKVTKRGQDVTLRCDPISSHATLYWYQQALGQGPEFLTYFNYEAQPDKSGLPSDRFSAERPEGSISTLTIQRTEQRDSAMYRCASSSYRGQETQYFGPGTRLLVL.

This clone was counted only a few times. The chain employs TRBV5-4 and TRBJ2-3, with 8 bases lining up with TRBD2. V was pared by 4 bases and J by 4 bases, with 8 bases of the junction left unmatched. Germline V gene lookup returns CDR1 SGHNT and CDR2 YYREEE (reference sequence). The CDR3 has 15 amino acids. CDR3 coding DNA: TGTGCCAGCAGCCCCGGACTAGCAGTCTCAGATACGCAGTATTTT. Amino acid sequence: CASSPGLAVSDTQYF. The full variable domain, with the rest looked up from reference TRBV5-4 and TRBJ2-3, is ETGVTQSPTHLIKTRGQQVTLRCSSQSGHNTVSWYQQALGQGPQFIFQYYREEENGRGNFPPRFSGLQFPNYSSELNVNALELDDSALYLCASSPGLAVSDTQYFGPGTRLTVL.

The chain joins TRBV5-1 to TRBJ2-5; D not resolved. The CDR3 has 14 amino acids. CDR1 is SGHRS, CDR2 YFSETQ, per germline. V dropped 2 bases and J dropped 1 base, with 9 bases sitting between them. In DNA form, the CDR3 reads TGCGCCAGCAGCTTAACAGTTTCCCAAGAGACCCAGTACTTC. Protein sequence: CASSLTVSQETQYF. Full variable domain (rest looked up from reference TRBV5-1 and TRBJ2-5): KAGVTQTPRYLIKTRGQQVTLSCSPISGHRSVSWYQQTPGQGLQFLFEYFSETQRNKGNFPGRFSGRQFSNSRSEMNVSTLELGDSALYLCASSLTVSQETQYFGPGTRLLVL.

This clone has just a few counts. The V call is TRBV5-1, the J call TRBJ2-7; tentatively, D is TRBD1 (6 bases). V dropped 2 bases and J dropped 1 base, with 16 bases sitting between them. CDR3 length: 16 amino acids. Germline V lookup: CDR1 SGHRS, CDR2 YFSETQ. The CDR3 region has the DNA TGCGCCAGCAGCTTTCAGACAGGAAGTCAATCCTACGAGCAGTACTTC. Translation gives CASSFQTGSQSYEQYF.

This clone has only a few counts. The chain carries TRBV30 and TRBJ1-5; D not resolved. This CDR3 is built from 15 residues. Germline CDR1 is GTSNPN and CDR2 is SVGIG (reference sequence). Trimming removed 4 bases from V and 3 bases from J, with 16 bases in between. The CDR3 here is CAWKSRTGVNQPQHF. The CDR3 nucleotides read TGTGCCTGGAAGAGTAGGACTGGGGTCAATCAGCCCCAGCATTTT.

The sample holds a few counts of this clone. The rearrangement links TRBV13 to TRBJ2-2; 10 positions agree with TRBD1. This CDR3 is 16 amino acids long. J lost 1 base, V lost 5 bases, and 4 bases had no gene match. The V gene's germline CDR1 is PRHDT and CDR2 FYEKMQ (reference sequence). The CDR3 coding sequence is TGTGCCAGCAGCCGGTGGACAGGGGGGAACACCGGGGAGCTGTTTTTT. This gives the protein CASSRWTGGNTGELFF.

The chain joins TRBV6-6 to TRBJ2-1, with 10 bases identical to TRBD2. The V gene's germline CDR1 is MNHNY and CDR2 SVGAGI (reference sequence). The CDR3 runs 14 residues. Losses at the gene ends were 5 bases for V and 9 bases for J; bases not matched to a gene: 7. CDR3 loop: CASSSLAGVAEQFF. The CDR3 DNA sequence: TGTGCCAGCAGTAGCCTAGCGGGAGTAGCTGAGCAGTTCTTC.